What follows describes a single TCR beta chain. This receptor's antigen is unknown. No base quality information exists; no much larger clone differs at one position. The receptor library was made with the immunoSEQ multiplex PCR assay. A mixture of 60 forward primers for TCR Vbeta segments and 13 reverse primers for TCR Jbeta segments was used in the multiplex PCR. A multiplex PCR assay on genomic DNA amplified the CDR3 region of rearranged TCR beta genes. The amplified TCR beta libraries were sequenced on the Illumina HiSeq System as 87-base-pair reads. Per the authors' processing: A later analysis counted tens of millions of unique TCR beta chains across the 500 to 850 repertoires, and 10 million to 12 million of these chains were shared by at least two donors. A nearest-neighbor algorithm error-corrected the raw reads and collapsed the reads into unique sequences, merging closely related sequences to remove PCR and sequencing errors. To assign V, D and J gene segments, CDR3 sequences were aligned to IMGT reference sequences. For a sequence to be retained, at least a six-nucleotide match to both a V gene segment and a J gene segment was required. A rearrangement was called productive if the CDR3 had no stop codons and remained in frame with V and J, and every other rearrangement was called non-productive. Following IMGT convention, CDR3 was defined as the stretch from the second conserved V-encoded cysteine up to the conserved J-encoded phenylalanine. The earlier analysis of about 640 of the donors excluded any sequence lacking an unambiguous match to a single V gene segment. In an earlier analysis of almost 600 of the donors, a V segment was called functional when productive rearrangements were above 56.7%, and segregating when the standard deviation between donors exceeded 5%. A statistical classification framework was developed to diagnose cytomegalovirus status using the catalog of TCR beta chain sequences. In a later analysis, V and J genes were assigned by comparing TCR nucleotide sequences against IMGT/GENE-DB human TR gene sequences. The TCRdist pipeline was used in a later analysis to assign CDR3 sequences and most-parsimonious VDJ recombination scenarios. A later analysis defined each TCR beta chain by its CDR3 amino acid sequence plus V-gene family, and excluded reads lacking a unique V-gene family. As a way to deal with suspected cross-contamination and a sequencing artifact, a later analysis dropped 500 to 700 nucleotide sequences that were highly shared and had low generation probability. In a later analysis, a clonal expansion index for each public chain was calculated from normalized within-repertoire ranks of inferred template counts. Generation probabilities in a later analysis came from a VDJ recombination model fitted to out-of-frame rearrangements, and those results were checked against IGoR. In a later analysis, TCR-TCR, TCR-HLA and TCR-CMV co-occurrence was scored with hypergeometric tests, and a repertoire-size bias correction was applied to TCR pairs. To estimate false discovery rates, a later analysis permuted the HLA or CMV assignments 20 times. A later analysis grouped co-occurring TCRs with DBSCAN, adding TCRdist sequence similarity when clustering within HLA-allele-positive subsets. Repertoires with fewer than 30,000 or more than 120,000 public chains were left out of co-occurrence clustering, as were five repertoires with anomalous nucleotide sharing. Drawn from immuneACCESS, this table holds only the in-frame rearrangements with V and J called that TCRdb kept. Clones are partly lost; checked studies trace under half to an unresolved V gene and leave the rest unexplained. From that table come the V and J calls and clone size; the DNA was used to work out D and trimming. The sample table lists fewer than 70,000 clones, 65% to 90% of them with a count of one. Together, the top ten hold roughly 1.6% of the sample.

This entry belongs to a study of cytomegalovirus exposure and HLA in healthy donors (TCRdb year 2017). Concerning the study at large: An earlier analysis of around 600 of the donors reported 276 Gb of sequence data and roughly 100 million unique TCR beta sequences from roughly 200 million T cells. The number of donors typed differed by locus, with about 620-630 for A, B, C, DRB1 and DQB1, approximately 500 for DQA1, 606 for DPA1, and over 400 for DPB1. Four or five DR-DQ haplotypes were handled as single units for association and clustering, since linkage in the cohort was strong. Of the 300 to 450 genotyped donors, about 80% fell in the genetic ancestry cluster associated with self-reported Caucasian donors. The later analysis used no new phenotypic data to find candidate immune exposures, relying instead on TCR beta sequences and their occurrence across donors. Approximately 310 gigabases of sequencing data and around 85 million unique TCR sequences made up an early release that covered roughly 670 HLA-typed donors. Genome-wide SNP genotypes for about 65% of the 666 donors were used in a later genetic analysis, which treated that subset as a discovery cohort. Alongside the repertoire data, information on donor age, sex, ethnicity and CMV serostatus was compiled. To decide whether each TCR beta V gene segment behaved as functional or pseudogenic, an earlier analysis of some 600 of the donors relied on high-throughput TCR beta sequencing. Class I and class II HLA loci were covered by the typing at four-digit resolution. To study patterns of TCR occurrence, a later analysis re-analyzed previously published TCR beta repertoires from around 660 donors and added high-resolution HLA genotyping. The aim of the study was to test whether cataloging public T cell receptors could identify signatures of past pathogen exposure. Along with the approximately 700-subject first cohort, a separate validation cohort of around 120 different subjects was used. Among about 370 genotyped donors of the cohort, an average of around 220,000 unique TCR beta nucleotide sequences was sequenced per donor, of which approximately 18% were non-productive. To predict cytomegalovirus infection status, the study combined high-throughput TCR immunosequencing, statistical association of individual TCRs with disease status, and machine learning. The study profiled the T cell repertoires of about 720 subjects by immunosequencing and related them to cytomegalovirus serostatus. Every discovery cohort repertoire had been produced on one sequencing platform. General findings and caveats noted by the study authors: In a later analysis, most CMV-associated TCR beta chains were found to appear HLA-restricted, with HLA associations seemingly driven largely by CMV exposure. The sequencing pipeline was judged likely to have produced a cluster of highly shared sequence variants as a technical artifact. In the study, about 150 TCR beta chains were listed as associated with cytomegalovirus. The authors suggested that the approach could potentially be generalized to other disease states and immunological phenotypes. In a later analysis, HLA-associated TCR beta chains showed more clonal expansion and lower generation probabilities than non-associated chains that were equally common. A later genetic analysis associated a missense DCLRE1C variant with V-gene and J-gene trimming of TCR beta chains, and an independent cohort replicated the association. Sequencing depth was assumed to be roughly uniform across donors in the presence/absence analyses, though that assumption may not hold. When HLA alleles, especially DR and DQ, strongly co-occurred, TCR associations were difficult to assign to individual alleles. The earlier analysis of almost 600 of the donors excluded some 15 rarely observed V segments, including chromosome 9 orphons, because counts were too low. In vitro tests confirmed that three of the cytomegalovirus-associated TCR beta chains recognize cytomegalovirus antigens. Because the 87-base-pair reads could not distinguish some IMGT-functional V segments, including TRBV6-2 and TRBV6-3, those segments were excluded. A later analysis associated approximately 17,000 TCR beta sequences with specific HLA alleles at a false discovery rate of 0.05. In an earlier analysis of some 550 of the donors, most TCR beta V segments were observed in productive rearrangements about 87% or about 30% of the time, broadly matching IMGT annotations. A further reported finding was that TCR beta sequences accurately predicted the HLA-A and HLA-B alleles for most subjects in the first cohort. The classifier was reported to diagnose cytomegalovirus status with high specificity and sensitivity in both the original and validation cohorts. CMV serostatus was the only immune exposure information available for the cohort. In a later analysis, the rate of TCR association differed among HLA loci, with DRB1 alleles having the most associated TCRs and HLA-C alleles having the fewest. In a later genetic analysis, fewer N-insertions in productive TCRs were reported among donors in an Asian-associated ancestry cluster than the approximately 670-donor mean. A later analysis reported that several top co-occurrence clusters appeared linked to parvovirus B19, influenza, CMV and Epstein-Barr virus. Because HLA typing was unavailable for some donors at each locus, only the typed subset was used in association tests. Linkage disequilibrium might explain the correlated functional status among segregating V segments, but an unknown experimental factor could not be excluded. Only TCR beta chains were sequenced in this cohort, and the absence of alpha or paired-chain data limited detectable features. While some public TCRs were present in many individuals, most TCR sequences turned up only very rarely across donors.

The cohort comprised fewer than 750 healthy bone marrow donors. At the time of sampling, every cohort member was nominally healthy, though immune exposures that went unrecorded were likely present. CMV serostatus was positive for more than 250 and negative for about half of the 666 cohort members, and was not recorded for this donor. Each donor provided a peripheral blood sample, and peripheral blood mononuclear cells were used for TCR beta sequencing. Genomic DNA was extracted from the blood cell samples with the Qiagen DNeasy Blood Extraction Kit. Between the V and J ends, shortened by 0 bases and 5 bases respectively, the junction contains 12 bases. CDR1 and CDR2 (SGHRS, YFSETQ) derive from the germline V gene. The CDR3, cysteine through phenylalanine, is 15 amino acids long. Only the CDR3 portion is preserved as DNA: 45 bases, with reading frame beginning at the first base.

The receptor was derived from a human donor in good health. Sequenced: PBMCs. In this chain, TRBV5-1 is recombined with TRBJ1-5; possibly the D gene is TRBD1, per 5 matching bases. The CDR3 protein: CASSLVAGKDQPQHF. The DNA sequence is TGCGCCAGCAGCTTGGTGGCAGGGAAAGATCAGCCCCAGCATTTT.